The clone carrying this T cell receptor (beta chain) occurred many times. The germline gives CDR1 SNHLY, CDR2 FYNNEI. The CDR3 consists of 15 residues. Trimming cost V 8 bases and J 4 bases; bases outside gene matches: 10. The method for making cDNA was 5'RACE, and it used 10-nucleotide random UMIs. Using its own MiXCR run on the 5' RACE reads, TCRdb lists one record per CDR3 protein. The sample consists of 80,000 to 85,000 distinct CDR3 sequences, 2.6% of them appearing once. This entry belongs to a study of neurological immune-mediated disorders. This sequence was found in a woman in her twenties or thirties with multiple sclerosis. The chain uses TRBV2 and TRBJ2-1, with TRBD2 identical over 8 bases. Sequences were obtained from PBMCs. CDR3 in DNA: TGTGCCAGCTTTCGGGGGGGACTAACATACAATGAGCAGTTCTTC. Translated, it gives CASFRGGLTYNEQFF.